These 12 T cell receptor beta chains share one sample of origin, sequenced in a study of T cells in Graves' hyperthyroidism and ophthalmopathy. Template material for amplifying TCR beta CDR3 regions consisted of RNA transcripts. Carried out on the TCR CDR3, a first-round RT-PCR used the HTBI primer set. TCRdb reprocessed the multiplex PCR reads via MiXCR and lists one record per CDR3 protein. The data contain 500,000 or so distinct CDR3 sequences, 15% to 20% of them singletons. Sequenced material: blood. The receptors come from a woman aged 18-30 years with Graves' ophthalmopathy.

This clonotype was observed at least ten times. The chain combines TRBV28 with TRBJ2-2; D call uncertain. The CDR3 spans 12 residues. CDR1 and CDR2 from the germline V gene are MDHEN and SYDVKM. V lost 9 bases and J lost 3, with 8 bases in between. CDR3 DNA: TGTGCCAGTCAGACTTACACCGGGGAGCTGTTTTTT. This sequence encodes CASQTYTGELFF.

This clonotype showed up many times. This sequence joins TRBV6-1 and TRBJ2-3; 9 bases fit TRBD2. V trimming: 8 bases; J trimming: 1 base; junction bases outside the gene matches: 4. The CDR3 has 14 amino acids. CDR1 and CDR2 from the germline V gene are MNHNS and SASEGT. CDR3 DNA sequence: TGTGCCAGCGGGCGGGGGGGAGGCACAGATACGCAGTATTTT. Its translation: CASGRGGGTDTQYF.

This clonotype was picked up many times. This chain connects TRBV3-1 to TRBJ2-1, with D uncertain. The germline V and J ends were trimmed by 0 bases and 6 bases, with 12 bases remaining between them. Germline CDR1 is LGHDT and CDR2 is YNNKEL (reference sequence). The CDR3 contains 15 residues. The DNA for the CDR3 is TGTGCCAGCAGCCAAGAGGGCAATCGAGGCAATGAGCAGTTCTTC. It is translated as CASSQEGNRGNEQFF.

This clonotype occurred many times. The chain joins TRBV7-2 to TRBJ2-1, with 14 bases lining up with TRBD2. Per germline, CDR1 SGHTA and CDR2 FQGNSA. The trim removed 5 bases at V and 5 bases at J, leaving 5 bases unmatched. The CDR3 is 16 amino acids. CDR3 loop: CASSPKGLAGDNEQFF. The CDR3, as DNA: TGTGCCAGCAGCCCTAAGGGACTAGCGGGAGACAATGAGCAGTTCTTC. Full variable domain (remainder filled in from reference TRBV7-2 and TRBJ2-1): GAGVSQSPSNKVTEKGKDVELRCDPISGHTALYWYRQSLGQGLEFLIYFQGNSAPDKSGLPSDRFSAERTGGSVSTLTIQRTQQEDSAVYLCASSPKGLAGDNEQFFGPGTRLTVL.

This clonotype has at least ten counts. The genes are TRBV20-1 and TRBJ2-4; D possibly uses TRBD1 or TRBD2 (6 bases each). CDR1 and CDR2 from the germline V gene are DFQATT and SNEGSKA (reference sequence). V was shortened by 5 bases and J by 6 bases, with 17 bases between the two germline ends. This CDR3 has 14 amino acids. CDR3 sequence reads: CSAQRGDWGNIQYF. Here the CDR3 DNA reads TGCAGTGCTCAAAGGGGGGATTGGGGAAACATTCAGTACTTC.

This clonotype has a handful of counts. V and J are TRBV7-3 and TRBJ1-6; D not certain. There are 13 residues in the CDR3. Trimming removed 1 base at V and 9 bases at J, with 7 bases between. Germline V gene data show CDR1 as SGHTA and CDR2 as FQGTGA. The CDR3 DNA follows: TGTGCCAGCAGCTTAAACGAGCTTTCACCCCTCCACTTT. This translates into CASSLNELSPLHF.

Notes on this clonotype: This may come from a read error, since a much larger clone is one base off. The DNA of the CDR3 is TGTGCTAGCAGCCTTGTAGCGGGGGGCGACAATGAGCAGTACTTC. This codes for CASSLVAGGDNEQYF. V usage is TRBV7-7 and J usage is TRBJ2-1; 10 bases agree with TRBD2. Matching the DNA end better, TRBJ2-7 makes the J call doubtful. The CDR3 consists of 15 residues. Germline lookup yields CDR1 SSHAT and CDR2 FNYEAQ (reference sequence).

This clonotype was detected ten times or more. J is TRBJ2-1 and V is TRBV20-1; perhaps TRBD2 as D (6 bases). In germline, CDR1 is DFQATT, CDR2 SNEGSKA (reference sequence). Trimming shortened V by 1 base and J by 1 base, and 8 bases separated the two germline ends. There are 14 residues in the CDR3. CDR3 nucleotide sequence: TGCAGTGCTAGAGCGGGGGATTCCTACAATGAGCAGTTCTTC. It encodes CSARAGDSYNEQFF.

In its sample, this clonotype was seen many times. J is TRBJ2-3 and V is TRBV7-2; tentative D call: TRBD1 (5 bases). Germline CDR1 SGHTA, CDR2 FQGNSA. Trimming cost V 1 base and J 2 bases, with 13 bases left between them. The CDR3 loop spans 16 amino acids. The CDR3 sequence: CASSLGQMGSTDTQYF. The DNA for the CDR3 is TGTGCCAGCAGCTTAGGACAGATGGGGTCCACAGATACGCAGTATTTT.

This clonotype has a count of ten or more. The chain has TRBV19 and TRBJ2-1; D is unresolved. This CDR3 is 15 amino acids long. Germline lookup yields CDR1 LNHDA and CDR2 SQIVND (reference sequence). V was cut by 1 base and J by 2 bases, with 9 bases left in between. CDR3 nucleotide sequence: TGTGCCAGTAGTATAGTCCCGGCCACCTACAATGAGCAGTTCTTC. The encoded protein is CASSIVPATYNEQFF.

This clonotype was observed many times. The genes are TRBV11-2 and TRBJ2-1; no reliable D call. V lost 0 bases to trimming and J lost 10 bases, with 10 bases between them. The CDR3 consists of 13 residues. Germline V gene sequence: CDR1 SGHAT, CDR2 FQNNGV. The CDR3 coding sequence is TGTGCCAGCAGCTTAGATCTGCTAACCGAGCAGTTCTTC. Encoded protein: CASSLDLLTEQFF.

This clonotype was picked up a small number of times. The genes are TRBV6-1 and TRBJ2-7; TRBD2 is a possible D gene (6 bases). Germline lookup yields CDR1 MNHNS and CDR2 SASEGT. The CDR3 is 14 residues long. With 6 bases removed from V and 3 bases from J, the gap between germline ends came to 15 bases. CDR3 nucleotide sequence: TGTGCCAGCAGCCCCCGGACTACCCACTACGAGCAGTACTTC. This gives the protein CASSPRTTHYEQYF.